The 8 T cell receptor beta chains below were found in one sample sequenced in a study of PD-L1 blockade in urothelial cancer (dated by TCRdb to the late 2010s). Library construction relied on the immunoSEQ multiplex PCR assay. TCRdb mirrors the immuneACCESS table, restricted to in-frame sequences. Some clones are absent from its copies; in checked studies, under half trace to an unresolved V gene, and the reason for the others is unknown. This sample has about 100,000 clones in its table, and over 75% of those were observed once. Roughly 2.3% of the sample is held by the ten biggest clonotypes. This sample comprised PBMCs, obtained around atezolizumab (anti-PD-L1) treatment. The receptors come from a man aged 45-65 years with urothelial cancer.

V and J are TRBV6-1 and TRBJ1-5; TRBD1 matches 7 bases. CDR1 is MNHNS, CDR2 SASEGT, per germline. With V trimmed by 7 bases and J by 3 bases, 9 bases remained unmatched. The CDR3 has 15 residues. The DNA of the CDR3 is TGTGCCAGCACCCTAGGGACAGTCCCCAATCAGCCCCAGCATTTT. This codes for CASTLGTVPNQPQHF.

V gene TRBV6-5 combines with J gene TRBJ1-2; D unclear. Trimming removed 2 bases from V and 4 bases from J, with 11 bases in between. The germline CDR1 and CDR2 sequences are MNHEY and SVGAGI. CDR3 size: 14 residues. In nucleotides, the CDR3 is TGTGCCAGCAGTTACGCCCCGGTGTCCTATGGCTACACCTTC. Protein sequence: CASSYAPVSYGYTF.

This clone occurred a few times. The CDR3 nucleotides read TGTGCCAGCAGTGTGAGGCAGGGTAATCAGCCCCAGCATTTT. This translates into CASSVRQGNQPQHF. V usage is TRBV2 and J usage is TRBJ1-5; the D gene is possibly TRBD1 (5 bases). The germline V and J ends were trimmed by 4 bases and 4 bases, with 11 bases remaining between them. Germline CDR1 reads SNHLY; CDR2 reads FYNNEI. CDR3 length equals 14 residues.

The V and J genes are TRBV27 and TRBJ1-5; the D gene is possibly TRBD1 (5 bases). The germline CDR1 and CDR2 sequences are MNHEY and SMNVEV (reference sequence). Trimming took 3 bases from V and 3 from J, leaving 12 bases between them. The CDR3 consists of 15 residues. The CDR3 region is CASSFSGQTNQPQHF. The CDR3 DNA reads TGTGCCAGCAGTTTTTCTGGACAAACCAATCAGCCCCAGCATTTT.

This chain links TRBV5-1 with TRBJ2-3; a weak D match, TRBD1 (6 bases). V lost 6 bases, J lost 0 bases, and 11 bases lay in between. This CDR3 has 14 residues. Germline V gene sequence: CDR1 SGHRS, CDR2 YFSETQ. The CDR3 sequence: CASTWGPSTDTQYF. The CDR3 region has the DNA TGCGCCAGCACCTGGGGGCCTAGCACAGATACGCAGTATTTT.

In DNA form, the CDR3 reads TGTGCCAGCAGTTCCCGCAGGGGCGCAAACACCATATATTTT. It yields the protein CASSSRRGANTIYF. J is TRBJ1-3 and V is TRBV28; a possible D gene is TRBD1 (6 bases). The CDR3 has 14 residues. V was pared by 4 bases and J by 6 bases, with 13 bases between. The V gene's germline CDR1 is MDHEN and CDR2 SYDVKM.

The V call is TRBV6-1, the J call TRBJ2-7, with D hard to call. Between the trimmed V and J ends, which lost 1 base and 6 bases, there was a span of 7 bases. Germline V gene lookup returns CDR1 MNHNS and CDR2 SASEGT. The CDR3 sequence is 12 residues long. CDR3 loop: CASSEGFSEQYF. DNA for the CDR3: TGTGCCAGCAGTGAAGGTTTCTCCGAGCAGTACTTC.

CDR3 DNA: TGTGCCAGCAGCTTAGCCGCCGCAGGATTGTATTCACCCCTCCACTTT. The encoded protein is CASSLAAAGLYSPLHF. The gene calls are TRBV7-2 and TRBJ1-6, with unresolved D. The CDR3 loop spans 16 amino acids. The ends were cut back, 0 bases at V and 8 bases at J, with 14 bases in the middle. Germline V CDR1 and CDR2: SGHTA, FQGNSA.